This TCR beta chain was sequenced for a study of T-cell memory formation after mild COVID-19 listed by TCRdb under 2021. Some background on the complete study: Most TCR sequence clusters were specific to one of the two donors. T-cell clones expanding and contracting after mild COVID-19 in two donors were tracked by longitudinal TCRalpha and TCRbeta repertoire sequencing. The cohort was made up of two young adult volunteers, one female and one male, who were previously healthy.

This clonotype came up a few times. There is no known antigen for this receptor. Per-nucleotide qualities are absent, and no much larger clonotype sits a single base away. Sequencing used an Illumina NovaSeq 6000. TCRalpha and TCRbeta cDNA libraries were constructed by 5'RACE with constant-segment primers, with sample barcodes and unique molecular identifiers being introduced. RNA was extracted from every sample with Trizol reagent. Libraries were amplified in two PCR steps, with a second sample barcode and Illumina TruSeq adapters added in the second step. Libraries were sequenced on an Illumina NovaSeq with 2 x 150 bp paired-end reads. On the authors' methods: The reads were demultiplexed and collapsed into UMI-guided consensus sequences using migec v1.2.7. Using mixcr v2.1.11, the UMI consensuses were aligned to TRA and TRB V and J templates and assembled into clonotypes. A clonotype was counted as expanded or contracted only if both edgeR and NoisET called the change significant, with noise models trained on biological replicates. For edgeR calls, the cutoffs were a false discovery rate-adjusted p below 0.01 and a log2 fold-change threshold of 1. As an exploratory analysis of dynamics, PCA with hierarchical clustering was applied to max-normalized trajectories of the 1000 most abundant clonotypes. Separately sequenced CD4+ and CD8+ repertoires were used to assign a CD4 or CD8 phenotype to each responding clone. TCRdb reanalyzed the raw reads on its own, using fastp at Q25 for trimming and MiXCR for clone calling, and kept in-frame beta chains. Each record represents a unique CDR3 protein, reported with the most common genes and DNA among its rows. TCRdb's processing, not the authors', yielded these V and J calls. This sample lists about 140,000 distinct CDR3 sequences; approximately 21% were detected once. In total, the top ten clones hold around 2.5% of the sample.

The full study reports these points: Balanced CD4/CD8 phenotypes were observed for clones contracting from day 15 to 85, whereas a bias towards CD4+ was observed for a second wave of clones expanding from day 15 to 37. Some responding clones were found in pre-infection memory, which suggests that pre-existing cross-reactive memory T cells took part in the SARS-CoV-2 response. SARS-CoV-2 specificity of the second-wave clones peaking on day 37 was not confirmed. The study covered only a couple of mild cases, and larger cohorts including severe cases with pre-infection samples were considered necessary. Contracting CD4+ clones were found mainly in CM and EM memory subsets, while CD8+ clones were enriched in EMRA.

Ficoll-Paque density gradient centrifugation was the method used to isolate PBMCs. Based on the germline V gene, the CDR1 and CDR2 sequences are SGDLS and YYNGEE. The CDR3 spans 15 residues, from the cysteine through the phenylalanine. Only CDR3 DNA remains: 45 bases, in frame from the first base. V and J are truncated by 4 bases and 0 bases respectively, leaving an intervening sequence of 11 bases. The chain is encoded by TRBV9 joined to TRBJ2-1; TRBD2 is a possible D gene, resting on 6 matching bases. This TCR derives from an adult woman who had mild COVID-19 (a few samples of this study predate the infection). The sample titles of this study are shuffled in the database, so cell type and time point are left out; the donor was told from shared clones. Sequencing was done on a sample of PBMCs or a T cell subset sorted from them (not recorded which). The nucleotide sequence is given as TGTGCCAGCAGCCCTGCGGGACCCTCCTACAATGAGCAGTTCTTC. It translates as CASSPAGPSYNEQFF.